A single sample is the source of the 28 T cell receptor beta chains below, sequenced in a study of T cells in Graves' hyperthyroidism and ophthalmopathy. Amplification of TCR beta CDR3 regions used RNA as the template. The HTBI primer set served for first-round RT-PCR of the TCR CDR3. Each CDR3 protein is one row after TCRdb ran MiXCR on the multiplex PCR reads. The sample lists some 380,000 distinct CDR3 sequences, 13% occurring once. Sample: blood. All receptors derive from a young man with Graves' hyperthyroidism that later progressed to Graves' ophthalmopathy.

This clonotype was observed at least ten times. The chain joins TRBV18 to TRBJ2-5; D not resolved. CDR1 is KGHSH and CDR2 is LQKENI in the germline V gene. V was pared by 2 bases and J by 5 bases, with 12 bases between. The CDR3 sequence is 14 residues long. CDR3 protein: CASSPNGHWETQYF. CDR3 nucleotide sequence: TGTGCCAGCTCACCAAACGGGCATTGGGAGACCCAGTACTTC.

The chain recombines TRBV4-1 with TRBJ1-6; D is possibly TRBD1 (6 bases). Germline values: CDR1 MGHRA, CDR2 YSYEKL. CDR3 size: 16 residues. V lost 5 bases and J 1 base, leaving 12 bases between the germline ends. The CDR3 sequence is CASSRTDGSYNSPLHF. In DNA form, the CDR3 reads TGCGCCAGCAGCAGGACAGATGGATCCTATAATTCACCCCTCCACTTT.

This clonotype was counted ten times or more. The chain recombines TRBV7-2 with TRBJ2-3, with unresolved D. The CDR3 spans 15 residues. The ends were cut back, 2 bases at V and 4 bases at J, with 13 bases in the middle. CDR1 SGHTA and CDR2 FQGNSA come from the germline V gene. CDR3 loop: CASSLLPATSDTQYF. The CDR3 DNA reads TGTGCCAGCAGCTTACTCCCCGCGACGTCAGATACGCAGTATTTT.

At least ten counts were recorded for this clonotype. This chain links TRBV28 with TRBJ2-7; 8 bases line up with TRBD1. J was trimmed by 5 bases and V by 3 bases; bases with no gene match: 6. The CDR3 covers 14 residues. Germline CDR1 MDHEN, CDR2 SYDVKM. The CDR3 reads CASSLAGQVHEQYF. CDR3 nucleotide sequence: TGTGCCAGCAGTTTGGCGGGACAGGTCCACGAGCAGTACTTC. The full variable domain, completed using reference TRBV28 and TRBJ2-7, is DVKVTQSSRYLVKRTGEKVFLECVQDMDHENMFWYRQDPGLGLRLIYFSYDVKMKEKGDIPEGYSVSREKKERFSLILESASTNQTSMYLCASSLAGQVHEQYFGPGTRLTVT.

The chain carries TRBV28 and TRBJ2-7; 10 bases are a match to TRBD2. The CDR3 covers 14 residues. CDR1 MDHEN and CDR2 SYDVKM come from the germline V gene. The V and J ends lost 5 bases and 2 bases, in that order; junction bases with no gene match: 3. The CDR3 DNA reads TGTGCCAGCAGTAAAAGCGGGGGGGCCTACGAGCAGTACTTC. Its translation is CASSKSGGAYEQYF.

This clonotype came up many times. This sequence joins TRBV13 and TRBJ2-5, with D tentatively TRBD1 or TRBD2 (6 bases each). V lost 6 bases to trimming and J lost 4 bases, with 21 bases between them. Per the germline V gene, CDR1 is PRHDT and CDR2 is FYEKMQ (reference sequence). The CDR3 runs to 16 residues. The chain's CDR3 is CASSPLSFGGLETQYF. CDR3 nucleotides: TGTGCCAGCAGTCCCCTATCTTTTGGGGGGCTAGAGACCCAGTACTTC.

Ten or more counts support this clonotype. This chain connects TRBV6-5 to TRBJ1-1; 9 bases map to TRBD1. This CDR3 region has 16 residues. Germline CDR1 reads MNHEY; CDR2 reads SVGAGI. Losses at the gene ends were 2 bases for V and 4 bases for J; bases not matched to a gene: 8. CDR3 in DNA: TGTGCCAGCAGTTACAGGCCCGGGACAGGGAGCACTGAAGCTTTCTTT. This gives the protein CASSYRPGTGSTEAFF.

This clonotype has at least ten counts. This sequence joins TRBV28 and TRBJ1-3, with a tentative D call TRBD1 (6 bases). The CDR3 is 15 residues long. Trimming took 3 bases from V and 0 from J, leaving 9 bases between them. The V gene's germline CDR1 is MDHEN and CDR2 SYDVKM. This CDR3 is CASSLVRGSGNTIYF. CDR3 nucleotide sequence: TGTGCCAGCAGTTTGGTCAGGGGCTCTGGAAACACCATATATTTT.

A word on this clonotype: One end of the junction is discordant with germline, which a read error may explain. V gene TRBV10-3 combines with J gene TRBJ1-2; the D is unclear. CDR1 is ENHRY, CDR2 SYGVKD, per germline. The CDR3 runs to 13 residues. CDR3 in DNA: TGTGCCATCAGTGATCGCACCGACTATGGCTGCACCTTC. It yields the protein CAISDRTDYGCTF.

The chain has TRBV12-3 or TRBV12-4 and TRBJ1-4, with D tentatively TRBD1 (5 bases). V was shortened by 4 bases and J by 8 bases, with 17 bases between the two germline ends. This CDR3 is 15 amino acids long. CDR3 coding DNA: TGTGCCAGCAGTTGGGGGTGGATACGCGGGGAAAAACTGTTTTTT. It translates to CASSWGWIRGEKLFF.

This clonotype was detected many times. The CDR3 spells CASSESTGNQPQHF. CDR3 in DNA: TGTGCCAGCAGTGAATCCACGGGCAATCAGCCCCAGCATTTT. The gene calls are TRBV6-1 and TRBJ1-5, with D uncertain. Trimming left V 2 bases short and J 2 bases short, with 7 bases between. Germline CDR1 is MNHNS and CDR2 is SASEGT. This CDR3 has 14 amino acids.

This clonotype was seen a few times. The V gene is TRBV20-1, the J gene TRBJ1-2; D is undetermined. The CDR3 is 14 residues long. CDR1 DFQATT and CDR2 SNEGSKA come from the germline V gene (reference sequence). V lost 0 bases and J 2 bases, leaving 10 bases between the germline ends. The CDR3 loop reads CSARETYINYGYTF. The CDR3 region has the DNA TGCAGTGCTAGAGAAACATACATAAACTATGGCTACACCTTC.

Concerning this clonotype itself: A junction boundary mismatches the germline segment, possibly from a read error. The chain uses TRBV3-1 and TRBJ1-4, with D possibly being TRBD1 (5 bases). Germline CDR1 reads LGHDT; CDR2 reads YNNKEL (reference sequence). The CDR3 is 17 residues long. CDR3 sequence (DNA): TGTGCCAGCAGCCAAGCCCCGCAGGGTCTTGGTAATGAAAAGCTGTTTTTT. Translating it yields CASSQAPQGLGNEKLFF.

This clonotype was observed at least ten times. J is TRBJ2-5 and V is TRBV20-1; D possibly corresponds to TRBD2 (6 bases). Germline V gives CDR1 DFQATT, CDR2 SNEGSKA (reference sequence). The CDR3 is 16 amino acids. Trimming pared 3 bases from V and 5 bases from J, leaving 22 bases between. The CDR3 DNA sequence: TGCAGTGCTAGCTTTGCGGCTAGCGTTGCAGGGGAGACCCAGTACTTC. This translates into CSASFAASVAGETQYF.

This clonotype was counted many times. The chain links TRBV7-8 to TRBJ2-1, with D possibly matching TRBD2 (5 bases). Germline CDR1 is SGHVS and CDR2 is FQNEAQ. V lost 3 bases to trimming and J lost 6 bases, with 18 bases between them. This CDR3 has 16 residues. The CDR3 protein is CASSFLSGRPGNEQFF. The CDR3 nucleotides are TGTGCCAGCAGCTTCTTAAGCGGCAGGCCAGGCAATGAGCAGTTCTTC.

J is TRBJ2-5 and V is TRBV5-1, with 7 bases that match TRBD1. The trim removed 6 bases at V and 3 bases at J, leaving 5 bases unmatched. This CDR3 spans 13 amino acids. Per germline, CDR1 SGHRS and CDR2 YFSETQ. CDR3 amino acids: CASNFQGEETQYF. CDR3 coding DNA: TGCGCCAGCAACTTTCAGGGGGAAGAGACCCAGTACTTC.

The CDR3 loop reads CASSLQSPNEKLFF. The CDR3 DNA sequence: TGTGCCAGCAGCCTACAGAGCCCTAATGAAAAACTGTTTTTT. This chain connects TRBV5-6 to TRBJ1-4, with D unclear. Germline CDR1 SGHDT, CDR2 YYEEEE. This CDR3 contains 14 residues. V dropped 4 bases and J dropped 3 bases, with 10 bases sitting between them.

This clonotype was recorded at least ten times. CDR3 sequence (DNA): TGTGCCAGCAGTGAAGCGCTGTTGGTAGCGGGCGCACAAGAGACCCAGTACTTC. Translated: CASSEALLVAGAQETQYF. The rearrangement links TRBV2 to TRBJ2-5; 7 nucleotides agree with TRBD2. The germline CDR1 and CDR2 sequences are SNHLY and FYNNEI. With V trimmed by 0 bases and J by 2 bases, 12 bases remained unmatched. The length of the CDR3 is 18 residues.

The chain joins TRBV5-1 to TRBJ1-1; 9 bases fit TRBD1. The CDR3 has 15 amino acids. V gave up 4 bases and J gave up 6 bases; unmatched junction bases: 10. Germline V gene data show CDR1 as SGHRS and CDR2 as YFSETQ. Here the CDR3 reads CASSIAQGARSEAFF. CDR3 DNA sequence: TGCGCCAGCAGCATCGCACAGGGGGCGCGATCTGAAGCTTTCTTT.

This clonotype was seen at least ten times. The chain has TRBV18 and TRBJ1-1, with TRBD1 identical over 8 bases. With 5 bases clipped from V and 4 bases from J, the junction kept 6 bases outside the gene matches. Germline V gene data show CDR1 as KGHSH and CDR2 as LQKENI. This CDR3 has 14 residues. The CDR3 region has the DNA TGTGCCAGCTCAGTTACAGGGGGTTCCACTGAAGCTTTCTTT. This gives the protein CASSVTGGSTEAFF.

This clonotype appeared a single time. The chain uses TRBV9 and TRBJ1-1; TRBD1 is a possible D gene (5 bases). CDR1 is SGDLS and CDR2 is YYNGEE in the germline V gene. CDR3 length: 14 residues. V lost 0 bases to trimming and J lost 2 bases, with 8 bases between them. The CDR3 sequence: CASSVVGDNTEAFF. CDR3 DNA sequence: TGTGCCAGCAGCGTAGTAGGGGACAACACTGAAGCTTTCTTT.

This clonotype was detected ten times or more. This rearrangement joins TRBV28 to TRBJ1-2; the match to TRBD1 covers 7 bases. Germline V gene lookup returns CDR1 MDHEN and CDR2 SYDVKM. J lost 1 base, V lost 1 base, and 6 bases had no gene match. This CDR3 comprises 16 residues. The CDR3 is CASSLSEQGLNYGYTF. CDR3 DNA sequence: TGTGCCAGCAGTTTATCCGAACAGGGGCTTAACTATGGCTACACCTTC.

This clonotype was counted at least ten times. The V gene is TRBV12-3 or TRBV12-4, the J gene TRBJ2-3; the match to TRBD2 covers 14 bases. This CDR3 is 16 amino acids long. Unmatched junction bases numbered 7, after V lost 6 bases and J lost 5 bases. CDR3 nucleotides: TGTGCCAGCAGCCGAAAGACTAGCGGGGGGGGAGATACGCAGTATTTT. Its protein is CASSRKTSGGGDTQYF.

This clonotype showed up many times. The chain uses TRBV7-9 and TRBJ2-7; TRBD1 aligns across 8 bases. With 5 bases clipped from V and 0 bases from J, the junction kept 3 bases outside the gene matches. This CDR3 region has 14 residues. Per the germline V gene, CDR1 is SEHNR and CDR2 is FQNEAQ (reference sequence). CDR3 bases: TGTGCCAGCAGCCCGACAGGGGACTCCTACGAGCAGTACTTC. It is translated as CASSPTGDSYEQYF.

This clonotype has ten or more counts. V usage is TRBV6-2 or TRBV6-3 and J usage is TRBJ1-1; no clear D gene. The CDR3 has 12 amino acids. V was trimmed by 8 bases and J by 0 bases, leaving 7 bases between them. Germline lookup yields CDR1 MNHEY and CDR2 SVGEGT. For the CDR3, the DNA is TGTGCCAGCGCCGGGATGAACACTGAAGCTTTCTTT. This codes for CASAGMNTEAFF.

Turning to this clonotype: At one end, the junction sequence differs from germline, possibly due to a read error. The chain carries TRBV12-3 or TRBV12-4 and TRBJ1-6; D is undetermined. This CDR3 has 19 residues. CDR3 DNA sequence: TGTGCCAGCAGTTTAGCCCCGGTGATTGGGAGGTCCTATAGTTCACCCCTCCACTTT. Protein: CASSLAPVIGRSYSSPLHF.

This clonotype was observed many times. The chain has TRBV5-1 and TRBJ1-1; D is undetermined. The V end lost 0 bases, the J end lost 0 bases, and 9 bases lay between the germline ends. In germline, CDR1 is SGHRS, CDR2 YFSETQ. This CDR3 is built from 15 residues. The CDR3 DNA sequence: TGCGCCAGCAGCTTGGCTCGAGAACTGAACACTGAAGCTTTCTTT. This codes for CASSLARELNTEAFF.

The rearrangement uses TRBV28 and TRBJ2-7, with 7 bases aligning to TRBD2. The V gene end was trimmed by 3 bases and the J gene end by 3 bases; junction bases not matched to a gene: 17. Per the germline V gene, CDR1 is MDHEN and CDR2 is SYDVKM. The CDR3 runs to 18 residues. CDR3 amino acids: CASSFSFLIWREHYEQYF. For the CDR3, the DNA is TGTGCCAGCAGTTTTTCGTTTTTAATCTGGCGGGAGCACTACGAGCAGTACTTC.